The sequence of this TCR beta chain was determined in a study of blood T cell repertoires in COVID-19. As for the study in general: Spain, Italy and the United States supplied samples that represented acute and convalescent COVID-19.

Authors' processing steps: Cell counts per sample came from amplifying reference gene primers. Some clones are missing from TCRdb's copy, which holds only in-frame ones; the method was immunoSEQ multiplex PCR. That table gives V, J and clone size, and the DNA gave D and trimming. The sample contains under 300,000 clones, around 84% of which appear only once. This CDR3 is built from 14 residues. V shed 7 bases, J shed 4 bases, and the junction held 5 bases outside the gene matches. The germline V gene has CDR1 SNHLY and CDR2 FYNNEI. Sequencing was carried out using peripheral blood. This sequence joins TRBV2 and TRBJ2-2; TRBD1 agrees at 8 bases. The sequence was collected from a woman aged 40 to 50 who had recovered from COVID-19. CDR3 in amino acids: CASTRDRLTGELFF. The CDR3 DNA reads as TGTGCCAGCACCAGGGACAGGCTCACCGGGGAGCTGTTTTTT.